The 8 T cell receptor beta chains given below trace back to one sample, sequenced in a study of response to subunit inactivated influenza vaccine. Via MiXCR, TCRdb re-called the RT-PCR reads, giving one row per CDR3 protein. The repertoire has around 790,000 distinct CDR3 sequences, 20% to 25% of them found once; the top ten carry about a tenth. The sample consisted of PBMCs from blood, taken around 5 days after vaccination. Receptors were obtained from a man over 45 who received an inactivated influenza vaccine.

This clonotype was detected a few times. This rearrangement joins TRBV7-2 to TRBJ2-3, with 13 positions matching TRBD2. V lost 1 base and J lost 1; bases outside the gene matches: 2. Germline V lookup: CDR1 SGHTA, CDR2 FQGNSA. The CDR3 totals 17 residues. Here the CDR3 reads CASSLVGTSGGTDTQYF. DNA of the CDR3: TGTGCCAGCAGCTTAGTTGGGACTAGCGGGGGCACAGATACGCAGTATTTT.

The chain is built from TRBV5-6 and TRBJ2-3; 9 bases align to TRBD1. The junction had 11 bases not matched to a gene; V was cut back by 6 bases and J by 6 bases. The length of the CDR3 is 15 residues. Germline CDR1 reads SGHDT; CDR2 reads YYEEEE. The CDR3 region has the DNA TGTGCCAGCATCCGAGATGGACAGGGGCTGGATACGCAGTATTTT. Its protein product is CASIRDGQGLDTQYF.

There are a few counts of this clonotype. The rearrangement links TRBV30 to TRBJ1-1; D remains ambiguous. Germline V lookup: CDR1 GTSNPN, CDR2 SVGIG (reference sequence). The CDR3 runs 12 residues. The V end was cut by 2 bases, the J end by 7 bases, with 11 bases between. The chain's CDR3 is CAWSRSVVEAFF. DNA of the CDR3: TGTGCCTGGAGTAGGTCGGTTGTTGAAGCTTTCTTT.

This clonotype was counted only a few times. The chain combines TRBV7-9 with TRBJ2-7; TRBD2 agrees at 7 bases. The germline V gene encodes CDR1 SEHNR and CDR2 FQNEAQ (reference sequence). V shed 0 bases, J shed 2 bases, and the junction held 1 base outside the gene matches. The CDR3 sequence is 14 residues long. CDR3 nucleotide sequence: TGTGCCAGCAGCTTAGCGCGGGAGCCCTACGAGCAGTACTTC. Encoded protein: CASSLAREPYEQYF.

V is TRBV7-6 and J is TRBJ2-1, with D tentatively TRBD2 (5 bases). The CDR3 runs to 17 residues. The germline V and J ends were trimmed by 1 base and 1 base, with 14 bases remaining between them. From germline, CDR1 is SGHVS and CDR2 FNYEAQ. CDR3 residues: CASSLGNGLGSYNEQFF. CDR3 DNA sequence: TGTGCCAGCAGCTTAGGGAACGGACTGGGTTCCTACAATGAGCAGTTCTTC.

This clonotype was observed a handful of times. The gene calls are TRBV28 and TRBJ2-7, with D perhaps matching TRBD1 (5 bases). From germline, CDR1 is MDHEN and CDR2 SYDVKM. CDR3 length: 15 residues. Between the trimmed V and J ends, which lost 1 base and 2 bases, there was a span of 12 bases. CDR3 sequence (DNA): TGTGCCAGCAGTTTATATACAGGACCTACCTACGAGCAGTACTTC. It is translated as CASSLYTGPTYEQYF.

This clonotype came up a few times. This rearrangement joins TRBV20-1 to TRBJ2-7, with a weak D call TRBD2 (5 bases). The CDR3 is 11 amino acids. Germline-derived CDR1 and CDR2 are DFQATT and SNEGSKA (reference sequence). V was cut by 7 bases and J by 7 bases, with 14 bases left in between. CDR3 sequence: CSVAPKREQYF. The DNA of the CDR3 is TGCAGTGTCGCCCCGAAGCGGGAGCAGTACTTC.

The chain recombines TRBV4-2 with TRBJ1-1; D is undetermined. The CDR3 contains 14 residues. Germline CDR1 reads LGHNA; CDR2 reads YNFKEQ. Trimming removed 2 bases from V and 4 bases from J, with 11 bases in between. The CDR3 sequence: CASSQNQEFTEAFF. For the CDR3, the DNA is TGTGCCAGCAGCCAAAATCAGGAGTTCACTGAAGCTTTCTTT.